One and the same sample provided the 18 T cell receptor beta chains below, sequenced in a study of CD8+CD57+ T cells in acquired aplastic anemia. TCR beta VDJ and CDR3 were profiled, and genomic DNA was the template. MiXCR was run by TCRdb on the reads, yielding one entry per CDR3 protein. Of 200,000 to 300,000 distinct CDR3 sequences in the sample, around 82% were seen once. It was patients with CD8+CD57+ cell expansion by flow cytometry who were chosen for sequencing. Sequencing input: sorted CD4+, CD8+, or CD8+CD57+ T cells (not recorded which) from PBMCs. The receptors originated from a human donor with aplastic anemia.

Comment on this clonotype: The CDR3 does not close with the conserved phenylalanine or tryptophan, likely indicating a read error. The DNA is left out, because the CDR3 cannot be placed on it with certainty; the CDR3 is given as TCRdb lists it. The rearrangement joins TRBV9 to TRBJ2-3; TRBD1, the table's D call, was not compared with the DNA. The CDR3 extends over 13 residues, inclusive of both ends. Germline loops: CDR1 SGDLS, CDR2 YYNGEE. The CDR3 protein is CASGDRDRDRQEV.

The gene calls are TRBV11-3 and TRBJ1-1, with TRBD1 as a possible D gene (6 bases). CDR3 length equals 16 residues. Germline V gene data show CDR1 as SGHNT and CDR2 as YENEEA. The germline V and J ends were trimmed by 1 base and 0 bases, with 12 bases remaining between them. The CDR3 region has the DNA TGTGCCAGCAGCTTAGGGGGGCAAGTCTTGAACACTGAAGCTTTCTTT. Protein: CASSLGGQVLNTEAFF.

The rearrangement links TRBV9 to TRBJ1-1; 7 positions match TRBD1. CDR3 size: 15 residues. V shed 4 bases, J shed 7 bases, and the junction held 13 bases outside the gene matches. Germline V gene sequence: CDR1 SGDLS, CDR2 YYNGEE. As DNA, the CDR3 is TGTGCCAGCAGCTTAGGGCTGACAGGGCACTATGAAGCTTTCTTT. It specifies CASSLGLTGHYEAFF.

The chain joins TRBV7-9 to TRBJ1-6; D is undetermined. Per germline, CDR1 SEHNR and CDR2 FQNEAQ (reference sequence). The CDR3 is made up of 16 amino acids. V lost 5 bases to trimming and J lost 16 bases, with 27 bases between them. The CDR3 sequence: CASSEQGECYNAQLHF. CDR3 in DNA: TGTGCCAGCAGCGAACAAGGAGAATGCTATAATGCACAGCTCCACTTT. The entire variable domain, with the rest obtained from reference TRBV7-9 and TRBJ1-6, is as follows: DTGVSQNPRHKITKRGQNVTFRCDPISEHNRLYWYRQTLGQGPEFLTYFQNEAQLEKSRLLSDRFSAERPKGSFSTLEIQRTEQGDSAMYLCASSEQGECYNAQLHFGNGTRLTVT.

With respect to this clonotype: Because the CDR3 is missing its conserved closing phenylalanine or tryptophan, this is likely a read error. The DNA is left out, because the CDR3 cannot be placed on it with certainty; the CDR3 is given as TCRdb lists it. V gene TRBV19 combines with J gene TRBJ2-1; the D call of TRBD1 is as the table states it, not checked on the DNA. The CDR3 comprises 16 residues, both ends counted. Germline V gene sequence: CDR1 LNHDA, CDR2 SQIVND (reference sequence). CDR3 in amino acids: CASSMGGETYNEEFFV.

The CDR3 loop reads CSPRIRSPNNEQFF. CDR3 in DNA: TGTTCTCCTAGGATCCGATCGCCCAACAATGAGCAGTTCTTC. The V call is TRBV7-7, the J call TRBJ2-1; D remains unclear. The germline V gene has CDR1 SSHAT and CDR2 FNYEAQ (reference sequence). This CDR3 has 14 residues.

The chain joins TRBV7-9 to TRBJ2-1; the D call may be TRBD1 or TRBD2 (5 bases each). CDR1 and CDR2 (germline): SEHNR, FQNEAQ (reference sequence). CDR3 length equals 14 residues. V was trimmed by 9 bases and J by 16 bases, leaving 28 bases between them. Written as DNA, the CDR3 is TGTGCCAGTGGGGACCCAAGGTGGCGCGAGCAGTACTTCTTC. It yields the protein CASGDPRWREQYFF.

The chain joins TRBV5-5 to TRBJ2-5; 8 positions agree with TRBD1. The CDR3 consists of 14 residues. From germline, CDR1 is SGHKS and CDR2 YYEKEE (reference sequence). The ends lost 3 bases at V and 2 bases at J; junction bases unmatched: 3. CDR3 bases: TGTGCCAGCAGCTGGGGACAGGAGCAAGAGACCCAGTACTTC. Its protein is CASSWGQEQETQYF.

CDR3 sequence: CASTFLPSGVFF. Here the CDR3 DNA reads TGTGCCAGCACCTTTCTACCCAGCGGGGTGTTTTTT. The chain carries TRBV7-9 and TRBJ2-2, with 7 bases that match TRBD2. Germline loops: CDR1 SEHNR, CDR2 FQNEAQ (reference sequence). The CDR3 is made up of 12 amino acids. V shed 7 bases and J 15 bases; nucleotides not matched to a gene: 11.

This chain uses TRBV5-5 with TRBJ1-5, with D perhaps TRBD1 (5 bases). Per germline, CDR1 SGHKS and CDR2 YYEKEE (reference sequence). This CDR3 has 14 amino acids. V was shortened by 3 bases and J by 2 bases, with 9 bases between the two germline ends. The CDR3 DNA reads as TGTGCCAGCAGCTCCTCACAGGGCAATCAGCCCCAGCATTTT. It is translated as CASSSSQGNQPQHF.

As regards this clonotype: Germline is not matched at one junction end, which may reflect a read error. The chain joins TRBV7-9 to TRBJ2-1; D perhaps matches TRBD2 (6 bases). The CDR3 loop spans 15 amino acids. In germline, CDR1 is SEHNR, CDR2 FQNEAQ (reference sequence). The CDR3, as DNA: TGTGCCAGCAGCTTTGCTAGCGCAATCAACAGTGAGCCGTTCTTC. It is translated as CASSFASAINSEPFF.

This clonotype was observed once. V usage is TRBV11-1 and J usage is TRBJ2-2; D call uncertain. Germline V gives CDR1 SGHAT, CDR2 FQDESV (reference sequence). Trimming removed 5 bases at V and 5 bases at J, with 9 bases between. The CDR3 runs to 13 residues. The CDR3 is CASSAHLTGELFF. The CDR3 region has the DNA TGTGCCAGCAGCGCCCATCTTACCGGGGAGCTGTTTTTT.

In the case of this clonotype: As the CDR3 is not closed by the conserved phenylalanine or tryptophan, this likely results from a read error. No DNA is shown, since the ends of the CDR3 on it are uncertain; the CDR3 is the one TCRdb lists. CDR3 amino acids: CASSVPSTGQEDV. This chain uses TRBV9 with TRBJ2-3; the DNA was not compared with TRBD1, the D call given in the table. Looked up from germline, CDR1 is SGDLS and CDR2 is YYNGEE. The CDR3 extends over 13 residues, inclusive of both ends.

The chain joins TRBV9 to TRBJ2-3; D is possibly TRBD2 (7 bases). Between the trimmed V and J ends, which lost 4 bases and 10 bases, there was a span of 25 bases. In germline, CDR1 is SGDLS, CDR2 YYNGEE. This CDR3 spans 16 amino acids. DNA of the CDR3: TGTGCCAGCAGCCTGGGGGGGGCTAATGAGACAGAGCCGCAGTATTTT. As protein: CASSLGGANETEPQYF.

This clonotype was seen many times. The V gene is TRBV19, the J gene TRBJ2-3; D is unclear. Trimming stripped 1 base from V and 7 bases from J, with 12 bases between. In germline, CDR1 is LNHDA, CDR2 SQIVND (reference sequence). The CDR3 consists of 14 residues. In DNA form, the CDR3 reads TGTGCCAGTAGTATAGCGGGCGGTCCCTATACGCAGTATTTT. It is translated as CASSIAGGPYTQYF.

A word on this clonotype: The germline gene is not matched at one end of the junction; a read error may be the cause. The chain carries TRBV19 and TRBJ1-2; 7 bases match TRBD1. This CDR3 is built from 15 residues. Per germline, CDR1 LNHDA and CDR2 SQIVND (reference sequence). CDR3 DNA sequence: TGTGCCAGCAGCTTGACAGGGAGCGCCGCCTATGGCCACACCTTC. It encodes CASSLTGSAAYGHTF.

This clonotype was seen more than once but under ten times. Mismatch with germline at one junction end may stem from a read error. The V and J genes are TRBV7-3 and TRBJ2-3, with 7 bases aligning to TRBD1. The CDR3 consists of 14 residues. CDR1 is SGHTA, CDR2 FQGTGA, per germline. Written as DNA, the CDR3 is TGTGCCAGCAGCCCCGCTCCGGGACAGAGACATGAACACTTT. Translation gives CASSPAPGQRHEHF.

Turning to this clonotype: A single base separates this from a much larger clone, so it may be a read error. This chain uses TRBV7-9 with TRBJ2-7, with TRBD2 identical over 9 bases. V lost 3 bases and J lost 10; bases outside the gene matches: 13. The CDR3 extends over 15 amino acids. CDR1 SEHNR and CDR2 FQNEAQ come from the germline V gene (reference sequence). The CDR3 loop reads CASSFERSGGSDQYF. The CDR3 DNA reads TGTGCCAGCAGCTTTGAAAGAAGCGGGGGGAGCGATCAGTACTTC.